Reported below is one T cell receptor (beta chain). Its antigen is currently not known. Qualities for individual bases were not recorded, and no much larger clone is one base off. CDR1 and CDR2 (MNHEY, SMNVEV) derive from the germline V gene (reference sequence). The germline ends are 12 bases apart after V is trimmed by 5 bases and J by 5 bases. The CDR3 runs 13 amino acids, cysteine and phenylalanine included. The DNA shown is the 39-base CDR3, in frame from base 1. This entry is derived from a study of cytotoxic CD8 clonotypes in ibrutinib-treated CLL (TCRdb year 2021). Some background on the complete study: The cohort included roughly 15 treatment-naive and around 10 relapsed/refractory patients; about 18 were IGHV unmutated. Partial responses were observed in some 24 patients and complete responses in 2; after a median follow-up of around 68 months, remission was maintained in approximately 14 patients and progression was observed in about twelve. The response samples were drawn at a median of 12 months into treatment, with a range of about 6 to 40 months. An average of roughly 270,000 productive templates and 94,082 productive rearrangements was obtained per sample. Longitudinal samples were available for about 30% of the roughly 86 trial participants. Cryopreserved peripheral blood mononuclear cells were collected before treatment, at response, and at either disease progression or sustained remission. Every sample from remission and from progressive disease was obtained while the patients were still on ibrutinib. Study-level results and caveats: Baseline clonality was found to be higher than that of age-matched healthy donors and was strongly correlated with circulating CD8+ T-cell counts. Public clonotypes were rare and either contracted or stayed stable during treatment, and the rise in clonality at ibrutinib response reflected the expansion of private clonotypes. Clonality increased at ibrutinib response, stayed stable in sustained remission, and fell back toward baseline at progression. Sampling times were not matched between sustained-remission and progressing patients, and lymph node repertoires were not studied.

What the time point label conveys for this sample: approximately eleven months on ibrutinib. For TCR beta library preparation, roughly 1.8 micrograms of genomic DNA was extracted from cryopreserved PBMCs. Longitudinal blood samples from CLL patients on ibrutinib monotherapy were analyzed using high-throughput TCR beta sequencing. The patients took part in an open-label, single-center phase 2 trial of ibrutinib monotherapy. On a MiSeq, deep resolution sequencing aimed for a depth between 1 in 1 million and 1 in 200,000 T cells, with each clonotype covered 10x on average. The immunoSEQ hsTCRB Kit was used to generate TCR beta libraries. Regarding the original processing steps: The data were analyzed with ImmunoSEQ Analyzer and ImmunoSEQ Data Assistant, and V, D and J gene assignments followed IMGT definitions. Clonality, which ranges from 0 to 1, was calculated as one minus the normalized Shannon entropy of productive rearrangement frequencies. Public clonotype analysis was restricted to overrepresented clonotypes comprising at least 0.05% of each patient's repertoire. Thirteen repertoires from age-matched healthy donors, obtained from immuneACCESS, served as clonality controls. TCRdb re-hosts the immuneACCESS table, in-frame sequences only. Its copies lack some clones; in the studies checked, an unresolved V gene accounts for under half of them, and the cause for the rest is not known. The V and J calls and clone size come from that table; D and trimming were worked out from the DNA. The sample has about 140,000 clones on record, roughly 80% of them singletons. The ten most abundant clones make up around 30% of the sample.

The sequence was obtained from a human donor with chronic lymphocytic leukemia. This sequence uses TRBV27 and TRBJ2-5; TRBD1 is a possible D gene, resting on 7 matching bases. Sample: PBMCs, taken after 12 months of ibrutinib treatment. The nucleotide sequence reads TGTGCCAGCAGTATACAGGGGAGGGAGACCCAGTACTTC. It codes for CASSIQGRETQYF.